This record covers a single T cell receptor (beta chain). Antigen specificity is unknown. This sample is part of a study of T cell responses to AZD1222 COVID-19 vaccine. The study, taken as a whole, reports: Distributed over spike, vaccine-associated CD4 TCRs predominated at 160-218 and 743-854. Spike-specific TCR breadth and depth were elevated following two AZD1222 doses. The sample set comprised mostly white British donors with more females, and clonal diversity was possibly underestimated. Repertoires were obtained solely post-peak T cell response.

The data were produced by immunoSEQ multiplex PCR, yet TCRdb's version contains in-frame clones alone and is incomplete. The data hold around 110,000 clones, with around nine tenths observed a single time. The germline CDR1 and CDR2 sequences are SEHNR and FQNEAQ (reference sequence). Trimming took off 1 base at V and 3 bases at J, with 7 bases between the two ends. The CDR3 is made up of 14 amino acids. This chain joins TRBV7-9 and TRBJ1-5, with TRBD1 as a possible D gene (6 bases). This TCR was sampled from an adult who received the AZD1222 COVID-19 vaccine. Source: peripheral blood, taken 28 days after the second AZD1222 dose. Here the CDR3 reads CASSLEGVNQPQHF. CDR3 bases: TGTGCCAGCAGCTTAGAGGGGGTCAATCAGCCCCAGCATTTT.